This T cell receptor (beta chain) was profiled in a study of T cell repertoires in cytomegalovirus infection. Looking at the study overall: Public signatures in TCR beta pointed to CMV infection and matching HLA type. General study points: Of the TCR beta families, the public ones yielded a cumulative frequency that identified carriers of CMV plus the relevant HLA.

TCRdb recomputed calls from the reads with MiXCR, one row per CDR3 protein. The sample contains about 310,000 distinct CDR3 sequences, around 25% of which appear only once. Details on this clonotype: Its target is unknown.

This TCR came from a human donor in good health (CMV status not recorded). Some clones in this sample may be carry-over from other donors' samples. The sample consisted of cultured PBMCs, taken from culture after CMV antigen stimulation.

This CDR3 is CASSPFGTKETQYF. The CDR3, as DNA: TGTGCCAGCAGCCCTTTTGGGACTAAAGAGACCCAGTACTTC. The chain recombines TRBV9 with TRBJ2-5, with 7 bases aligning to TRBD2. Germline assignment: CDR1 SGDLS and CDR2 YYNGEE. Trimming took 4 bases from V and 3 from J; bases not matched to a gene: 6. There are 14 residues in the CDR3.